This T cell receptor beta chain was observed in a study of shared clonotypes between healthy human individuals (dated by TCRdb to about 2020). Study-wide context: The cohort comprised two women and a few men aged 18 to 49 years. For each donor, three plates each were used for CD4 naive and CD4 memory, two plates were used for CD8 naive, and one plate was used for CD8 memory. Blood TCR repertoires of about 5 healthy adults were deeply sequenced to estimate repertoire size and the extent of clonotype sharing between individuals. Libraries were prepared and TCR repertoires were sequenced by different laboratories using diverse techniques, in order to increase sequencing depth and limit assay-specific biases. Between about 0.8 and 9 billion PBMCs per donor were obtained by leukapheresis.

CD8 naive samples were CD45RO-negative cells positively selected for CCR7, giving a CD45RA+CCR7+ population that excluded TemRA cells. The donors were healthy, HIV-negative adults with no recently reported acute infections or vaccinations. Every donor was a Caucasian adult residing in Nashville, Tennessee, USA. Blood was collected by leukapheresis, and PBMCs were isolated by Ficoll-Histopaque density gradient centrifugation and then cryopreserved in liquid nitrogen vapor phase. Analytical flow cytometry was used to check the purity and quantity of each magnetically sorted T cell population. Genomic DNA was isolated from each sorted fraction and quantified by UV absorbance on a Nanodrop 2000c. A note on this clone: Its antigen remains undetermined. No quality values exist for individual bases; no much larger clone is one base distant.

The junction carries 9 bases between V and J, which are trimmed by 4 bases and 2 bases respectively. The CDR3 spans 13 residues, from the cysteine through the phenylalanine. Only the CDR3 region is kept as DNA, spanning 39 bases read in frame from base 1. CDR1 and CDR2, looked up from the germline V gene (reference sequence), are LNHDA and SQIVND. Using the deep immunoSEQ assay, multiplex PCR amplified TCR CDR3 regions from genomic DNA. Extracted genomic DNA from each cell subset was distributed evenly across all wells of several immunoSEQ 96-well plates, and each plate was treated as a replicate. Each replicate PCR for sorted subsets received roughly 0.2 ug genomic DNA, equal to roughly 33,000 T cell genomes. Purified libraries were measured with a Qubit 3.0 fluorometer, size-checked on a Bioanalyzer 2100, and measured again with the KAPA Library Quantification kit. Each immunoSEQ 96-well plate was sequenced on its own single-read 150-cycle Illumina NextSeq 550 flow cell. Regarding the original processing steps: Because the immunoSEQ output included only junctional sequences and no quality scores, the filtering could not be the same as the filtering used for full-length reads. To assign V/J genes and CDR3, sequences were annotated using PyIR, a Python wrapper for IgBLAST v1.9, with IMGT germline references. Reads were removed for weak V/J assignments (E-value above 1e-6), missing CDR3, stop codons, out-of-frame junctions, or ambiguous translated residues. V3J clonotypes were defined by identical inferred V gene, J gene, and CDR3 amino acid sequence. Percentage overlap between repertoires was computed as shared unique clonotypes divided by the size of the smaller repertoire. Three approaches were used to assess repertoire richness: RTK rarefaction, the Chao1 estimator, and Recon v2.1 estimates of unobserved clonotypes. Generation probabilities were computed with OLGA for all TCRbeta clonotypes obtained by the gDNA method from a handful of donors. TCRdb took this table from immuneACCESS and kept in-frame rearrangements with V and J called. Such tables lack part of the clones; where checked against another copy, unresolved V genes explain under half of the gap, and the rest is unexplained. That table is the source of V, J and clone size, and D and trimming were worked out from the DNA. The table for this sample lists millions of clones; just under 95% of them were counted only once. About 1.1% of the sample rests with the top ten.

Overall results and qualifications from the work: Incomplete sequencing was indicated by rarefaction of sorted-subset datasets, despite the large sequencing depth. When a handful of donors were compared, the shared fraction of clonotypes was about 5% for naive CD4, less than 4% for naive CD8, more than 2% for memory CD4, and around 0.4% for memory CD8. The small number of donors limited the genetic and exposure-history diversity represented. Based on pairwise subsampling, the degree of clonotype sharing among donors was expected to be affected by sequencing depth. Compared with non-shared clonotypes, clonotypes shared by all four sorted-subset donors had higher generation probabilities. Only blood was sampled, and tissue TCR repertoires likely differ from those in blood. Naive subsets generally had larger estimated clonotype richness than memory subsets did.

The specimen sequenced was naive CD8+ T cells sorted from blood. Interpreted using the paper, the cell subset or site label stands for: CD45RA+CCR7+. This TCR was sampled from a young man in good health. The rearrangement combines TRBV19 with TRBJ2-7; the D gene is possibly TRBD2, with 5 bases matching. The encoded CDR3 is CASSNGITYEQYF. The DNA sequence is as follows: TGTGCCAGTAGTAACGGGATAACCTACGAGCAGTACTTC.